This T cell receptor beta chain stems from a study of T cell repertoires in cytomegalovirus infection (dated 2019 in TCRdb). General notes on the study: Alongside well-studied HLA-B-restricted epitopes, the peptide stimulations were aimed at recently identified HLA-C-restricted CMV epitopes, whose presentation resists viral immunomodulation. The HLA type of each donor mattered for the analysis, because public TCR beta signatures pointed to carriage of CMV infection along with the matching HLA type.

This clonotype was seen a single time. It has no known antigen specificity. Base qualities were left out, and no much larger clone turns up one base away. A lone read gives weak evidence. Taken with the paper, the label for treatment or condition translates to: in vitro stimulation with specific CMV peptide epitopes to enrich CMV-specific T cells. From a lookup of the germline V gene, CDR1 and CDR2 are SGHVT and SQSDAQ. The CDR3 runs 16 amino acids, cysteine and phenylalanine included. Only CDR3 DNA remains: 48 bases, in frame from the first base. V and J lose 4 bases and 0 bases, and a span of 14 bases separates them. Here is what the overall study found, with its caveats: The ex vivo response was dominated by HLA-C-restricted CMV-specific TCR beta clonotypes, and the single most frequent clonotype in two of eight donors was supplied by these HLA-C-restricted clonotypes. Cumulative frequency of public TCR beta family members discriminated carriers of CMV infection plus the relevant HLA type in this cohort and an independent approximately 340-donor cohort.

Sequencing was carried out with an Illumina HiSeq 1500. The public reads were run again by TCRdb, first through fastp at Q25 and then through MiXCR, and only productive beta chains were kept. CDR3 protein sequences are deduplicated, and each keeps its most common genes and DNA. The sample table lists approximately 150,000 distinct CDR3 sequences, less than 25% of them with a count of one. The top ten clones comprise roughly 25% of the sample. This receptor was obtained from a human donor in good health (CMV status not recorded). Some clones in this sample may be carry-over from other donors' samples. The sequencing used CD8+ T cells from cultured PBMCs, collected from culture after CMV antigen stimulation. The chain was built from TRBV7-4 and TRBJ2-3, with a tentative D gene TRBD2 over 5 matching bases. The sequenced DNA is TGTGCCAGCAGCTCGCTCTCGGGGATTAGCACAGATACGCAGTATTTT. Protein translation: CASSSLSGISTDTQYF.